This T cell receptor (beta chain) was identified in a study of blood T cell repertoires in COVID-19. Whole-study context: PBMCs, B-cell-depleted T cells, or T cells were the source of the cDNA or gDNA that made up the material.

Libraries were prepared by immunoSEQ multiplex PCR; TCRdb keeps only in-frame clonotypes and omits some of them. The sample records approximately 270,000 clones, 85% to 90% being singletons. This clone has only a few counts. This TCR came from a woman in her thirties with acute COVID-19. The sequenced sample consisted of PBMCs or T cells enriched from blood (not recorded which).

The CDR3 protein is CASSPPIVRTGRPGPQYF. As DNA, the CDR3 is TGTGCCAGCAGCCCTCCCATAGTTCGGACAGGACGCCCGGGGCCGCAGTATTTT. This chain joins TRBV7-2 and TRBJ2-3, with 7 bases identical to TRBD1. CDR1 is SGHTA, CDR2 FQGNSA, per germline. V lost 5 bases, J lost 10 bases, and 24 bases stayed unmatched. The CDR3 consists of 18 residues.